A single sample gave rise to the 30 T cell receptor beta chains below, sequenced in a study of T cell responses to AZD1222 COVID-19 vaccine. Here immunoSEQ multiplex PCR was the method, and the copy in TCRdb shows in-frame clones only, minus some. In the table there are about 120,000 clones, approximately 86% of which are singletons. The sequenced sample was peripheral blood, obtained on day 0 of AZD1222 vaccination. The receptors derive from an adult in good health.

The chain is built from TRBV4-1 and TRBJ2-1; 8 nucleotides agree with TRBD1. The CDR3 covers 16 residues. CDR1 and CDR2 (germline): MGHRA, YSYEKL. V trimming: 2 bases; J trimming: 4 bases; junction bases outside the gene matches: 7. The CDR3 DNA reads as TGCGCCAGCAGCCAACCTACCGGGACAGGTTACAATGAGCAGTTCTTC. It encodes CASSQPTGTGYNEQFF.

The chain has TRBV27 and TRBJ1-2; D ambiguous. This CDR3 is 14 amino acids long. Germline CDR1 reads MNHEY; CDR2 reads SMNVEV (reference sequence). The V end was cut by 0 bases, the J end by 0 bases, with 5 bases between. This CDR3 reads CASSLSRSNYGYTF. CDR3 DNA sequence: TGTGCCAGCAGTTTATCGAGGTCTAACTATGGCTACACCTTC.

Comment on this clone: One end of the junction fails to match germline, which may point to a read error. This chain joins TRBV7-7 and TRBJ1-6, with TRBD1 as a possible D gene (6 bases). The germline gives CDR1 SSHAT, CDR2 FNYEAQ (reference sequence). CDR3 length: 17 amino acids. The CDR3 sequence: CASSPRGTTLGNSPLHF. For the CDR3, the DNA is TGTGCTAGCAGCCCGAGGGGGACGACATTGGGGAATTCACCCCTCCACTTT. Full variable domain (rest looked up from reference TRBV7-7 and TRBJ1-6): GAGVSQSPRYKVTKRGQDVTLRCDPISSHATLYWYQQALGQGPEFLTYFNYEAQPDKSGLPSDRFSAERPEGSISTLTIQRTEQRDSAMYRCASSPRGTTLGNSPLHFGNGTRLTVT.

This clone was recorded a few times. The J gene is TRBJ1-3, the V gene TRBV28, with D uncertain. Germline CDR1 and CDR2: MDHEN and SYDVKM. The CDR3 sequence is 15 residues long. The V and J ends lost 3 bases and 1 base respectively, with 10 bases between them. CDR3 amino acids: CASSFHGGSGNTIYF. In nucleotides, the CDR3 is TGTGCCAGCAGTTTTCATGGAGGGTCTGGAAACACCATATATTTT. The full variable domain, its missing parts supplied by reference TRBV28 and TRBJ1-3, is DVKVTQSSRYLVKRTGEKVFLECVQDMDHENMFWYRQDPGLGLRLIYFSYDVKMKEKGDIPEGYSVSREKKERFSLILESASTNQTSMYLCASSFHGGSGNTIYFGEGSWLTVV.

This sequence joins TRBV29-1 and TRBJ2-7; 11 positions agree with TRBD2. V was pared by 7 bases and J by 2 bases, with 7 bases of the junction left unmatched. CDR1 SQVTM and CDR2 ANQGSEA come from the germline V gene. CDR3 length equals 14 residues. CDR3 nucleotide sequence: TGCAGCGCCGTACTAGCGGGAGAACCCTACGAGCAGTACTTC. Its protein product is CSAVLAGEPYEQYF.

DNA for the CDR3: TGTGCCATCAGTGAGTCCCGGACGGGCGGAAACACTGAAGCTTTCTTT. Amino acid sequence: CAISESRTGGNTEAFF. The genes are TRBV10-3 and TRBJ1-1; D not certain. CDR1 and CDR2 from the germline V gene are ENHRY and SYGVKD. The CDR3 is 16 amino acids. The ends were cut back, 0 bases at V and 2 bases at J, with 13 bases in the middle.

The chain couples TRBV30 to TRBJ2-7, with 8 bases fitting TRBD2. From germline, CDR1 is GTSNPN and CDR2 SVGIG (reference sequence). The CDR3 extends over 13 amino acids. The V segment lost 4 bases and the J segment 3 bases; nucleotides outside the gene matches: 5. The CDR3 sequence is CAWTPTSDYEQYF. In DNA form, the CDR3 reads TGTGCCTGGACCCCGACTAGCGACTACGAGCAGTACTTC.

The chain is built from TRBV28 and TRBJ1-6, with 7 positions matching TRBD1. There are 14 residues in the CDR3. Trimming removed 6 bases from V and 10 bases from J; junction bases left unmatched: 9. Per the germline V gene, CDR1 is MDHEN and CDR2 is SYDVKM. This CDR3 reads CASSPTGLGSPLHF. CDR3 nucleotides: TGTGCCAGCAGCCCGACAGGGTTGGGATCACCCCTCCACTTT.

This clone was detected a few times. This sequence joins TRBV28 and TRBJ2-1, with D hard to call. Germline V gene lookup returns CDR1 MDHEN and CDR2 SYDVKM. V was pared by 3 bases and J by 0 bases, with 6 bases between. The CDR3 contains 14 residues. CDR3 sequence reads: CASSLVGSYNEQFF. In nucleotides, the CDR3 is TGTGCCAGCAGTTTGGTCGGCTCCTACAATGAGCAGTTCTTC.

This chain uses TRBV28 with TRBJ2-1; TRBD2 matches at 9 bases. The CDR3 has 14 residues. Germline V gene sequence: CDR1 MDHEN, CDR2 SYDVKM. V lost 0 bases to trimming and J lost 10 bases; unmatched junction nucleotides: 4. CDR3 in DNA: TGTGCCAGCAGTTTATGGGGTAGCGGGAGAGAGCAGTTCTTC. Translated: CASSLWGSGREQFF.

This chain uses TRBV7-8 with TRBJ2-1; 10 nucleotides align to TRBD2. CDR1 is SGHVS and CDR2 is FQNEAQ in the germline V gene. Trimming took 2 bases from V and 8 from J; bases not matched to a gene: 6. The CDR3 consists of 15 residues. The CDR3 DNA follows: TGTGCCAGCAGCTTAAAACTAGCGGGATGGGATGAGCAGTTCTTC. This gives the protein CASSLKLAGWDEQFF.

The gene calls are TRBV2 and TRBJ2-1, with 12 nucleotides matching TRBD2. Germline CDR1 reads SNHLY; CDR2 reads FYNNEI. Trimming at V came to 6 bases and at J to 7 bases, leaving 7 bases not matched to a gene. This CDR3 spans 15 amino acids. Here the CDR3 DNA reads TGTGCCAGCAGCGCCCGACTAGCGGGAGTTAATGAGCAGTTCTTC. Protein sequence: CASSARLAGVNEQFF.

The chain employs TRBV5-1 and TRBJ2-1; TRBD2 agrees at 16 bases. The junction had 7 bases not matched to a gene; V was cut back by 4 bases and J by 9 bases. Germline V CDR1 and CDR2: SGHRS, YFSETQ. This CDR3 has 16 residues. The DNA of the CDR3 is TGCGCCAGCAGCCTGGGGGGACTAGCGGGAGGGACTGAGCAGTTCTTC. It encodes CASSLGGLAGGTEQFF.

V usage is TRBV19 and J usage is TRBJ1-1; 9 nucleotides match TRBD1. The V segment lost 6 bases and the J segment 10 bases; nucleotides outside the gene matches: 12. The germline CDR1 and CDR2 sequences are LNHDA and SQIVND (reference sequence). The CDR3 contains 14 residues. CDR3 coding DNA: TGTGCCAGTAGCCCTACAGGGGGCCGAGAGCCAGCTTTCTTT. Translated: CASSPTGGREPAFF.

This chain joins TRBV30 and TRBJ1-3; 7 positions match TRBD1. This CDR3 spans 16 amino acids. Trimming at V came to 4 bases and at J to 0 bases, leaving 9 bases not matched to a gene. Germline CDR1 GTSNPN, CDR2 SVGIG (reference sequence). In nucleotides, the CDR3 is TGTGCCTGGACCAACGACAGGGATGGCTCTGGAAACACCATATATTTT. This translates into CAWTNDRDGSGNTIYF.

The gene calls are TRBV3-1 (or the pseudogene TRBV3-2) and TRBJ1-2, with a tentative D call TRBD1 (5 bases). The CDR3 is 13 amino acids. From germline, CDR1 is LGHDT and CDR2 YNNKEL (reference sequence). V gave up 1 base and J gave up 4 bases, with 7 bases separating them. The CDR3 bases are TGTGCCAGCAGCCAAGGACAGAGCTATGGCTACACCTTC. Protein product: CASSQGQSYGYTF.

The genes are TRBV28 and TRBJ1-5; 9 bases map to TRBD1. The CDR3 sequence is 14 residues long. V dropped 10 bases and J dropped 7; count of bases not matched to a gene: 11. The germline gives CDR1 MDHEN, CDR2 SYDVKM. The CDR3 DNA sequence: TGTGCCACTCTCGACAGGGGGAGAAACCAGCCCCAGCATTTT. Its translation: CATLDRGRNQPQHF.

The V call is TRBV27, the J call TRBJ2-3; the match to TRBD2 covers 15 bases. Germline V gene lookup returns CDR1 MNHEY and CDR2 SMNVEV (reference sequence). After removal of 8 bases from V and 0 bases from J, the junction contained 12 bases not matched to a gene. There are 19 residues in the CDR3. CDR3 nucleotide sequence: TGTGCCAGCGGAAAAGGGACTAGCGGGAGGTCTGGGAGCACAGATACGCAGTATTTT. This translates into CASGKGTSGRSGSTDTQYF.

V gene TRBV7-3 combines with J gene TRBJ2-3; 9 bases align to TRBD2. The junction had 5 bases not matched to a gene; V was cut back by 5 bases and J by 2 bases. The CDR3 loop spans 15 amino acids. Germline V gene sequence: CDR1 SGHTA, CDR2 FQGTGA. CDR3 protein: CASSMTSGPTDTQYF. The CDR3 DNA follows: TGTGCCAGCAGCATGACTAGCGGACCCACAGATACGCAGTATTTT.

The chain carries TRBV9 and TRBJ2-1, with 15 positions matching TRBD2. This CDR3 region has 15 residues. After removal of 3 bases from V and 9 bases from J, the junction contained 4 bases not matched to a gene. Germline lookup yields CDR1 SGDLS and CDR2 YYNGEE. CDR3 protein: CASSEGLAGGAEQFF. As DNA, the CDR3 is TGTGCCAGCAGCGAGGGACTAGCGGGAGGTGCTGAGCAGTTCTTC.

The chain joins TRBV27 to TRBJ2-7; D call uncertain. The CDR3 length is 13 residues. The V and J ends lost 5 bases and 0 bases respectively, with 8 bases between them. Germline V lookup: CDR1 MNHEY, CDR2 SMNVEV (reference sequence). The DNA of the CDR3 is TGTGCCAGCAGTCTCGCCTCCTCCTACGAGCAGTACTTC. It codes for CASSLASSYEQYF.

This sequence joins TRBV2 and TRBJ1-5; maybe TRBD1 (6 bases). The CDR3 has 14 amino acids. V lost 5 bases to trimming and J lost 5 bases, with 13 bases between them. Germline V CDR1 and CDR2: SNHLY, FYNNEI. The CDR3 nucleotides are TGTGCCAGCAGTCCCGACGGGGGCGATCAGCCCCAGCATTTT. This gives the protein CASSPDGGDQPQHF.

V and J are TRBV11-2 and TRBJ2-2; TRBD2 might be the D (6 bases). This CDR3 is built from 15 residues. Germline CDR1 is SGHAT and CDR2 is FQNNGV. The V end was cut by 2 bases, the J end by 0 bases, with 7 bases between. The CDR3 reads CASSLWRANTGELFF. The CDR3 bases are TGTGCCAGCAGCTTATGGAGGGCGAACACCGGGGAGCTGTTTTTT.

The rearrangement links TRBV30 to TRBJ1-1; 8 nucleotides match TRBD1. J was trimmed by 4 bases and V by 2 bases; bases with no gene match: 3. The CDR3 length is 13 residues. Germline CDR1 GTSNPN, CDR2 SVGIG (reference sequence). CDR3 DNA sequence: TGTGCCTGGAGTACAGGGGGTGCCACTGAAGCTTTCTTT. Protein sequence: CAWSTGGATEAFF.

V usage is TRBV2 and J usage is TRBJ1-2, with D perhaps matching TRBD1 (5 bases). V lost 3 bases to trimming and J lost 4 bases, with 15 bases between them. Looked up from germline, CDR1 is SNHLY and CDR2 is FYNNEI. This CDR3 has 15 residues. CDR3 sequence: CASSDFPNGGYGYTF. The CDR3 DNA follows: TGTGCCAGCAGTGACTTCCCCAACGGGGGCTATGGCTACACCTTC.

The CDR3 DNA reads TGTGCCAGCAGTGAAGGGACTAGCGGAAAATCTTTCTACGAGCAGTACTTC. Translating gives CASSEGTSGKSFYEQYF. The chain combines TRBV2 with TRBJ2-7; 10 positions agree with TRBD2. Looked up from germline, CDR1 is SNHLY and CDR2 is FYNNEI. This CDR3 is 17 amino acids long. Trimming at V came to 1 base and at J to 3 bases, leaving 9 bases not matched to a gene. The full variable domain, with the rest looked up from reference TRBV2 and TRBJ2-7, is EPEVTQTPSHQVTQMGQEVILRCVPISNHLYFYWYRQILGQKVEFLVSFYNNEISEKSEIFDDQFSVERPDGSNFTLKIRSTKLEDSAMYFCASSEGTSGKSFYEQYFGPGTRLTVT.

The chain is built from TRBV3-1 (or the pseudogene TRBV3-2) and TRBJ1-1; D possibly corresponds to TRBD1 (5 bases). Trimming shortened V by 2 bases and J by 5 bases, and 12 bases separated the two germline ends. The length of the CDR3 is 14 residues. The germline CDR1 and CDR2 sequences are LGHDT and YNNKEL (reference sequence). CDR3 residues: CASSQWGARTEAFF. The CDR3 nucleotides read TGTGCCAGCAGCCAATGGGGCGCGAGGACTGAAGCTTTCTTT.

The rearrangement links TRBV12-3 or TRBV12-4 to TRBJ2-7, with a possible D match to TRBD1 (6 bases). V was shortened by 4 bases and J by 5 bases, with 9 bases between the two germline ends. The CDR3 has 12 residues. The CDR3 is CASSSGQHEQYF. For the CDR3, the DNA is TGTGCCAGCAGTTCCGGACAGCACGAGCAGTACTTC.

The chain is built from TRBV28 and TRBJ2-7; a possible D gene is TRBD2 (6 bases). This CDR3 is built from 15 residues. Germline CDR1 is MDHEN and CDR2 is SYDVKM. V was trimmed by 0 bases and J by 1 base, leaving 10 bases between them. The CDR3 spells CASSLWGEVSYEQYF. CDR3 DNA: TGTGCCAGCAGTTTATGGGGGGAGGTTTCCTACGAGCAGTACTTC.

This chain links TRBV10-2 with TRBJ2-6; 7 nucleotides align to TRBD1. V lost 10 bases to trimming and J lost 0 bases; unmatched junction nucleotides: 6. The CDR3 totals 15 residues. CDR1 and CDR2 from the germline V gene are WSHSY and SAAADI. For the CDR3, the DNA is TGCGCCACGTACAGGGGAAACTCTGGGGCCAACGTCCTGACTTTC. This codes for CATYRGNSGANVLTF.